This T cell receptor (beta chain) was identified in a study of shared clonotypes between healthy human individuals. Assay: immunoSEQ multiplex PCR; the TCRdb copy retains only in-frame clones and omits some. Counted here are about 2,500,000 clones, around 94% occurring once; the ten biggest clones make up 0.11% to 0.15%. Donors, healthy HIV-negative adults, lacked recent acute infections or vaccinations. The investigators split CD4+ cells into a CD45RA+ naive subset and a CD45RA-negative memory subset. Remarks on this clone: The antigen remains unidentified.

Findings and limits, study-wide: Clonotypes that were shared across a few donors made up around 5% of naive CD4 clonotypes.

Sequenced material: naive CD4+ T cells sorted from blood. Described subset: CD45RA+ positively selected. The source is a man younger than 35 in good health.

The CDR3 region has the DNA TGTGCCAGCAGTGGGACCCGCAACGAGCAGTACTTC. Protein product: CASSGTRNEQYF. V and J are TRBV2 and TRBJ2-7; D gene unclear. The CDR3 is made up of 12 amino acids. Trimming pared 4 bases from V and 5 bases from J, leaving 9 bases between. The germline V gene encodes CDR1 SNHLY and CDR2 FYNNEI.